The entry below describes one T cell receptor (beta chain). The antigen remains undetermined. The sample comes from a study of liver allograft versus peripheral blood T cells. At the level of the study: Transplanted-liver T cell receptor repertoires were compared with recipients' peripheral blood repertoires.

V shed 1 base, J shed 4 bases, and the junction held 6 bases outside the gene matches. This CDR3 region has 15 residues. Germline values: CDR1 SGDLS, CDR2 YYNGEE. Study conclusions and caveats: Liver allografts reportedly held T cell receptor repertoires unlike those in peripheral blood.

TCRdb used MiXCR to reprocess the reads, holding one entry per CDR3 protein. The sample lists fewer than 15,000 distinct CDR3 sequences; over 15% were seen once. The rearrangement joins TRBV9 to TRBJ2-5; 8 bases agree with TRBD2. The TCR was taken from a human patient who had a liver transplant. T cells may partly derive from the graft donor. CDR3 loop: CASSVKGLAGETQYF. The DNA of the CDR3 is TGTGCCAGCAGCGTAAAAGGGCTAGCGGGAGAGACCCAGTACTTC. Full variable domain (outside the CDR3, taken from reference TRBV9 and TRBJ2-5): DSGVTQTPKHLITATGQRVTLRCSPRSGDLSVYWYQQSLDQGLQFLIQYYNGEERAKGNILERFSAQQFPDLHSELNLSSLELGDSALYFCASSVKGLAGETQYFGPGTRLLVL.